This T cell receptor (beta chain) came from a study of T-cell reconstitution after alpha-beta-depleted transplantation in children. Trimming stripped 0 bases from V and 6 bases from J, with 12 bases between. The CDR3 loop spans 15 amino acids. Per germline, CDR1 SGHRS and CDR2 YFSETQ. The TCRbeta library incorporated unique molecular identifiers. One entry per CDR3 protein results from TCRdb running MiXCR on the PCR reads. The repertoire holds hundreds of thousands of distinct CDR3 sequences, with around 12% as singletons. The specimen was PBMCs from the stem cell graft donor, collected from the stem cell graft. The chain couples TRBV5-1 to TRBJ2-2; possibly TRBD1 for D (5 bases). The clonotype originates from a human donor who donated a stem cell graft to a child with combined immunodeficiency. The CDR3 loop is CASSLEGNRAGELFF. CDR3 DNA: TGCGCCAGCAGCTTGGAGGGGAATCGTGCCGGGGAGCTGTTTTTT.